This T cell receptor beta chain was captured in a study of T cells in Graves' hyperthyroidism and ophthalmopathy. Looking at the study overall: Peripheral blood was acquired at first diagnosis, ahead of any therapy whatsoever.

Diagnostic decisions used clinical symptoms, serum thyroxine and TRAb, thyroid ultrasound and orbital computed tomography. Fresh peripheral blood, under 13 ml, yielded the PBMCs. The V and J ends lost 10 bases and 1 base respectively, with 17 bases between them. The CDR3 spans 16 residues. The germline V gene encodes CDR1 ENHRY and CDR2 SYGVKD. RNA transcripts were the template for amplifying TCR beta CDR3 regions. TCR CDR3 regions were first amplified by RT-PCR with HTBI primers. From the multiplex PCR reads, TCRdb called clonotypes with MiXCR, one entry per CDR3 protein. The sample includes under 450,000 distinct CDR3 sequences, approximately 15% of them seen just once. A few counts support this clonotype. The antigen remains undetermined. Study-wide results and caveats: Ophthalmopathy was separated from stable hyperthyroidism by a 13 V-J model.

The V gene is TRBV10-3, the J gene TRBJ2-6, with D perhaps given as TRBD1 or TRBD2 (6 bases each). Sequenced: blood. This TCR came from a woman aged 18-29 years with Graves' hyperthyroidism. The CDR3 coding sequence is TGTGCCACTAGAAGGGGGGCCACATCTGGGGCCAACGTCCTGACTTTC. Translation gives CATRRGATSGANVLTF.